The 23 T cell receptor beta chains presented below share a single source sample, sequenced in a study of T cells in Graves' hyperthyroidism and ophthalmopathy. RNA transcripts gave rise to amplified TCR beta CDR3 regions. The HTBI primer set served for first-round RT-PCR of the TCR CDR3. TCRdb processed the multiplex PCR reads anew with MiXCR; each CDR3 protein has one entry. Of about 250,000 distinct CDR3 sequences listed, roughly 15% were seen once; the top ten hold 30% to 35%. Input material: blood. These receptors were collected from a woman in her 50s with Graves' hyperthyroidism that later progressed to Graves' ophthalmopathy.

This chain connects TRBV20-1 to TRBJ2-7; 7 bases align to TRBD2. Per the germline V gene, CDR1 is DFQATT and CDR2 is SNEGSKA (reference sequence). The CDR3 has 14 residues. The ends lost 3 bases at V and 4 bases at J; junction bases unmatched: 9. The CDR3 coding sequence is TGCAGTGCTAGTTGGGCGGGAGCGATGTACGAGCAGTACTTC. Its translation is CSASWAGAMYEQYF.

V usage is TRBV28 and J usage is TRBJ2-1; TRBD1 aligns across 9 bases. Germline V gives CDR1 MDHEN, CDR2 SYDVKM. The CDR3 is 17 residues long. J gave up 0 bases and V 3 bases, and 6 bases lay outside the gene matches. For the CDR3, the DNA is TGTGCCAGCAGTTTTGGGGACAGGGATAGCTCCTACAATGAGCAGTTCTTC. It specifies CASSFGDRDSSYNEQFF.

The chain carries TRBV10-3 and TRBJ2-5, with 10 bases aligning to TRBD2. The V gene end was trimmed by 5 bases and the J gene end by 2 bases; junction bases not matched to a gene: 5. Germline-derived CDR1 and CDR2 are ENHRY and SYGVKD. This CDR3 is built from 15 residues. CDR3 DNA sequence: TGTGCCATCAGTTTTGGAGCGGGGGGGCAAGAGACCCAGTACTTC. This codes for CAISFGAGGQETQYF.

This chain joins TRBV3-1 and TRBJ2-3; 14 nucleotides match TRBD2. V shed 5 bases, J shed 4 bases, and the junction held 2 bases outside the gene matches. Germline CDR1 is LGHDT and CDR2 is YNNKEL (reference sequence). CDR3 size: 15 residues. CDR3 bases: TGTGCCAGCAGCGGGACTAGCGGGAGCTCAGATACGCAGTATTTT. Translation: CASSGTSGSSDTQYF.

This clonotype was seen repeatedly, ten times or more. V gene TRBV20-1 combines with J gene TRBJ1-5, with 7 positions matching TRBD1. CDR1 DFQATT and CDR2 SNEGSKA come from the germline V gene (reference sequence). V trimming: 6 bases; J trimming: 0 bases; junction bases outside the gene matches: 23. The length of the CDR3 is 20 residues. The chain's CDR3 is CSARQGPTRRRRFSNQPQHF. CDR3 bases: TGCAGTGCGAGACAGGGACCCACACGGCGCCGCCGGTTTAGCAATCAGCCCCAGCATTTT.

This clonotype showed up many times. The gene calls are TRBV30 and TRBJ1-2; weak D call: TRBD1 (5 bases). CDR3 size: 13 residues. The germline V gene encodes CDR1 GTSNPN and CDR2 SVGIG (reference sequence). The V and J ends lost 3 bases and 7 bases respectively, with 15 bases between them. The CDR3 region is CAWRNRRGPGYTF. The CDR3, as DNA: TGTGCCTGGAGGAATCGGAGGGGCCCTGGCTACACCTTC.

Note on this clonotype: The junction differs from germline at one of its ends, possibly a read error. The rearrangement links TRBV7-7 to TRBJ1-3; D is unclear. The V gene's germline CDR1 is SSHAT and CDR2 FNYEAQ (reference sequence). CDR3 length: 13 residues. The DNA for the CDR3 is TGTGCTAGCAGCTCGGCGACTGGAAACACCATATATTTT. It is translated as CASSSATGNTIYF.

The chain uses TRBV20-1 and TRBJ2-2; D gene uncertain. The length of the CDR3 is 17 residues. Trimming removed 1 base at V and 0 bases at J, with 15 bases between. In germline, CDR1 is DFQATT, CDR2 SNEGSKA (reference sequence). In nucleotides, the CDR3 is TGCAGTGCTAGAGTCCCTTTCGTCCTACCGAACACCGGGGAGCTGTTTTTT. It specifies CSARVPFVLPNTGELFF.

This clonotype appeared many times. This sequence joins TRBV5-1 and TRBJ2-5, with TRBD1 matching 8 bases. This CDR3 is built from 13 residues. The ends lost 3 bases at V and 7 bases at J; junction bases unmatched: 5. In germline, CDR1 is SGHRS, CDR2 YFSETQ. DNA for the CDR3: TGCGCCAGCAGCTCGGGACAGGTGGGGACCCAGTACTTC. As protein: CASSSGQVGTQYF. Based on the CDR3 plus reference TRBV5-1 and TRBJ2-5, the full variable domain is KAGVTQTPRYLIKTRGQQVTLSCSPISGHRSVSWYQQTPGQGLQFLFEYFSETQRNKGNFPGRFSGRQFSNSRSEMNVSTLELGDSALYLCASSSGQVGTQYFGPGTRLLVL.

This clonotype has at least ten counts. This sequence joins TRBV6-2 or TRBV6-3 and TRBJ1-2, with a possible D match to TRBD1 (6 bases). V gave up 6 bases and J gave up 7 bases, with 15 bases separating them. The V gene's germline CDR1 is MNHEY and CDR2 SVGEGT. The CDR3 consists of 13 residues. The DNA for the CDR3 is TGTGCCAGCAGCCCACCGGGGGGCCGTGGCTACACCTTC. Amino acid sequence: CASSPPGGRGYTF.

This clonotype was seen a few times. This chain links TRBV4-1 with TRBJ1-1; possibly TRBD1 for D (6 bases). With 5 bases removed from V and 0 bases from J, the gap between germline ends came to 10 bases. CDR1 MGHRA and CDR2 YSYEKL come from the germline V gene. The CDR3 has 14 residues. The CDR3 protein is CASSSRTVNTEAFF. CDR3 nucleotides: TGCGCCAGCAGCTCCCGGACAGTGAACACTGAAGCTTTCTTT.

This clonotype was counted ten times or more. This sequence joins TRBV9 and TRBJ2-5, with 10 bases matching TRBD2. CDR1 and CDR2 from the germline V gene are SGDLS and YYNGEE. The CDR3 has 15 residues. Trimming removed 2 bases from V and 4 bases from J; junction bases left unmatched: 5. CDR3: CASSVSGRRGETQYF. DNA for the CDR3: TGTGCCAGCAGCGTTAGCGGGAGGCGGGGAGAGACCCAGTACTTC.

This chain connects TRBV20-1 to TRBJ2-1, with 7 bases identical to TRBD2. This CDR3 has 14 amino acids. V trimming: 6 bases; J trimming: 1 base; junction bases outside the gene matches: 6. Germline V CDR1 and CDR2: DFQATT, SNEGSKA (reference sequence). In nucleotides, the CDR3 is TGCAGTGCAGCGACTAGCAGTTCCTACAATGAGCAGTTCTTC. Its translation is CSAATSSSYNEQFF.

This clonotype was detected many times. The chain links TRBV20-1 to TRBJ2-1; maybe TRBD2 (6 bases). Germline V lookup: CDR1 DFQATT, CDR2 SNEGSKA (reference sequence). V dropped 5 bases and J dropped 8 bases, with 22 bases sitting between them. The CDR3 spans 15 residues. CDR3 DNA: TGCAGTGCTCACCCCCTTTGGGGGGTTGTGTATGAGCAGTTCTTC. Translating it yields CSAHPLWGVVYEQFF.

Ten or more counts support this clonotype. This chain uses TRBV12-3 or TRBV12-4 with TRBJ2-1; 13 bases align to TRBD2. The CDR3 runs 15 residues. V was clipped by 6 bases and J by 7 bases; unmatched bases: 6. This chain's CDR3 is CASSLGLAGVNEQFF. The CDR3 nucleotides are TGTGCCAGCAGCCTAGGACTAGCGGGAGTGAATGAGCAGTTCTTC.

This clonotype was recorded a few times. This chain joins TRBV3-1 and TRBJ2-7; D perhaps matches TRBD2 (5 bases). The CDR3 contains 14 residues. Germline-derived CDR1 and CDR2 are LGHDT and YNNKEL (reference sequence). V lost 6 bases, J lost 1 base, and 13 bases lay in between. The CDR3 DNA reads TGTGCCAGCAGTCCCCTAGCCCTTTCCTACGAGCAGTACTTC. It yields the protein CASSPLALSYEQYF.

V is TRBV29-1 and J is TRBJ2-1; D call uncertain. This CDR3 is built from 13 residues. Trimming took off 3 bases at V and 8 bases at J, with 14 bases between the two ends. The germline CDR1 and CDR2 sequences are SQVTM and ANQGSEA. The CDR3 loop is CSVDLGGRHEQFF. As DNA, the CDR3 is TGCAGCGTTGATCTGGGCGGCCGGCATGAGCAGTTCTTC.

This clonotype was observed at least ten times. J is TRBJ1-6 and V is TRBV3-1; D gene unclear. The V end was cut by 1 base, the J end by 10 bases, with 11 bases between. This CDR3 is 14 amino acids long. The germline CDR1 and CDR2 sequences are LGHDT and YNNKEL (reference sequence). The chain's CDR3 is CASSQAPYPSPLHF. CDR3 DNA sequence: TGTGCCAGCAGCCAAGCTCCGTACCCCTCACCCCTCCACTTT.

The rearrangement uses TRBV28 and TRBJ2-5, with D tentatively TRBD1 or TRBD2 (5 bases each). Per the germline V gene, CDR1 is MDHEN and CDR2 is SYDVKM. The V gene lost 6 bases and the J gene lost 11 bases, with 16 bases spanning the gap. This CDR3 contains 12 residues. Here the CDR3 DNA reads TGTGCCAGCAGCTACCGGGACGCCAAACAGTACTTC. Encoded protein: CASSYRDAKQYF. Full variable domain (outside the CDR3, taken from reference TRBV28 and TRBJ2-5): DVKVTQSSRYLVKRTGEKVFLECVQDMDHENMFWYRQDPGLGLRLIYFSYDVKMKEKGDIPEGYSVSREKKERFSLILESASTNQTSMYLCASSYRDAKQYFGPGTRLLVL.

The sample holds many counts of this clonotype. The genes are TRBV20-1 and TRBJ2-5, with D hard to call. CDR3 length: 11 amino acids. Looked up from germline, CDR1 is DFQATT and CDR2 is SNEGSKA (reference sequence). V lost 8 bases, J lost 0 bases, and 7 bases lay in between. CDR3 nucleotide sequence: TGCAGTACCGACGACCAAGAGACCCAGTACTTC. Amino acids: CSTDDQETQYF.

The chain is built from TRBV11-3 and TRBJ2-3; D not certain. The CDR3 totals 12 residues. Trimming stripped 5 bases from V and 6 bases from J, with 9 bases between. CDR1 SGHNT and CDR2 YENEEA come from the germline V gene. The CDR3 loop is CASSRSRDTQYF. As DNA, the CDR3 is TGTGCCAGCAGCAGGAGTCGGGATACGCAGTATTTT.

This clonotype was detected ten times or more. The rearrangement links TRBV20-1 to TRBJ1-1; D unclear. Germline CDR1 and CDR2: DFQATT and SNEGSKA (reference sequence). Trimming left V 4 bases short and J 3 bases short, with 9 bases between. This CDR3 contains 12 residues. The CDR3 sequence: CSAIGVDTEAFF. The CDR3 nucleotides read TGCAGTGCTATTGGGGTGGACACTGAAGCTTTCTTT.

This clonotype was observed at least ten times. The chain is built from TRBV7-8 and TRBJ2-2, with D unclear. This CDR3 region has 17 residues. Trimming took 1 base from V and 3 from J, leaving 15 bases between them. Germline V gene data show CDR1 as SGHVS and CDR2 as FQNEAQ. The CDR3 loop reads CASSLGAPAVDTGELFF. The CDR3, as DNA: TGTGCCAGCAGCTTAGGGGCCCCGGCGGTCGACACCGGGGAGCTGTTTTTT.